A selection of T cell receptor beta chains follows, all from one sample in a study of glioma-infiltrating T cells after dendritic cell vaccination. TCRdb keeps only in-frame clones here, not all; method: immunoSEQ multiplex PCR. Of almost 90,000 clones listed, around 83% were seen once; the top ten hold 6.8%. The specimen comprised blood, sampled after dendritic cell vaccination. These receptors originate from a human donor with glioblastoma. Each CDR3 is given with its conserved first and last residue. D genes are given only for firm matches. Not all rows give a size; the values are once, few, many and, for expanded clones, a class.

TRBJ1-5	TRBV6-1	NA	once	CASSDLTDNQPQHF	TGTGCCAGCAGTGATTTGACAGACAATCAGCCCCAGCATTTT
TRBJ2-7	TRBV7-3	NA	few	CASSLGSLGEQYF	TGTGCCAGCAGCTTAGGGAGCTTGGGTGAGCAGTACTTC
TRBJ2-2	TRBV4-2	TRBD1	NA	CASSPLQGTSGELFF	TGTGCCAGCAGCCCCTTACAGGGGACGAGCGGGGAGCTGTTTTTT
TRBJ2-5	TRBV10-1	TRBD1	NA	CASSFGPGQDKETQYF	TGCGCCAGCAGTTTTGGTCCGGGACAGGACAAAGAGACCCAGTACTTC
TRBJ2-3	TRBV2	TRBD2	NA	CASSAGLAGGGDTQYF	TGTGCCAGCAGCGCGGGACTAGCGGGGGGGGGCGATACGCAGTATTTT
TRBJ1-5	TRBV6-6	TRBD1	NA	CASRGTGNQPQHF	TGTGCCAGCAGGGGGACAGGGAACCAGCCCCAGCATTTT
TRBJ2-1	TRBV9	TRBD2	NA	CASSAGPGGNEQFF	TGTGCCAGCAGCGCGGGCCCGGGGGGGAATGAGCAGTTCTTC
TRBJ1-1	TRBV4-3	NA	NA	CASSQDRESNTEAFF	TGCGCCAGCAGCCAAGATCGGGAATCGAACACTGAAGCTTTCTTT
TRBJ2-3	TRBV5-4	TRBD1	NA	CASSHGQGAGDTQYF	TGTGCCAGCAGCCACGGACAGGGGGCTGGAGATACGCAGTATTTT
TRBJ1-3	TRBV6-5	NA	NA	CASSAGFSGNTIYF	TGTGCCAGCAGTGCAGGGTTCTCTGGAAACACCATATATTTT
TRBJ1-5	TRBV6-5	NA	NA	CASSRQYLHQPQHF	TGTGCCAGCAGCAGACAGTACCTTCATCAGCCCCAGCATTTT
TRBJ2-7	TRBV28	NA	NA	CASSFVSDNYEQYF	TGTGCCAGCAGTTTTGTATCGGACAACTACGAGCAGTACTTC
TRBJ2-1	TRBV27	TRBD1	NA	CASNGQGYNEQFF	TGTGCCAGCAACGGACAGGGATACAATGAGCAGTTCTTC
TRBJ1-1	TRBV9	NA	NA	CASSATGNTEAFF	TGTGCCAGCAGCGCAACAGGGAACACTGAAGCTTTCTTT
TRBJ2-3	TRBV4-2	NA	NA	CASSPRIDSATQYF	TGTGCCAGCAGCCCCCGGATAGACTCGGCTACGCAGTATTTT
TRBJ2-1	TRBV5-1	TRBD2	once	CASRSGLAGGNEQFF	TGCGCCAGCAGATCCGGACTAGCTGGGGGCAATGAGCAGTTCTTC
TRBJ1-4	TRBV18	NA	NA	CASSEGATNEKLFF	TGTGCCAGCTCAGAGGGGGCAACTAATGAAAAACTGTTTTTT
TRBJ1-3	TRBV18	NA	many	CASSPEVIGTQVGNTIYF	TGTGCCAGCTCACCAGAGGTGATCGGGACACAAGTTGGAAACACCATATATTTT
TRBJ1-2	TRBV4-2	TRBD1	NA	CASSQPDRATNYGYTF	TGTGCCAGCAGCCAACCTGACAGGGCTACTAACTATGGCTACACCTTC
TRBJ2-1	TRBV29-1	NA	NA	CSVKGHKQKISYNEQFF	TGCAGCGTCAAGGGACACAAGCAAAAAATTTCCTACAATGAGCAGTTCTTC
TRBJ2-1	TRBV5-5	NA	NA	CASSLALAPSYNEQFF	TGTGCCAGCAGCTTGGCCCTGGCCCCTTCCTACAATGAGCAGTTCTTC
TRBJ1-1	TRBV5-1	TRBD1	NA	CASSKNIQGGNTEAFF	TGCGCCAGCTCAAAAAACATACAGGGGGGGAACACTGAAGCTTTCTTT
TRBJ2-2	TRBV27	NA	NA	CASAGGTGELFF	TGTGCCAGCGCCGGGGGTACCGGGGAGCTGTTTTTT
TRBJ1-2	TRBV6-5	NA	NA	CASRYGQNNYGYTF	TGTGCCAGCAGATACGGACAGAATAACTATGGCTACACCTTC
TRBJ2-5	TRBV4-2	TRBD1	NA	CASSQGQGPETQYF	TGTGCCAGCAGCCAAGGACAGGGGCCAGAGACCCAGTACTTC
TRBJ2-7	TRBV10-3	NA	NA	CAISESPGSSEQYF	TGTGCCATCAGTGAGTCGCCGGGGTCAAGCGAGCAGTACTTC
TRBJ1-4	TRBV10-3	TRBD1	NA	CAISESRTGYEKLFF	TGTGCCATCAGTGAGTCGCGGACAGGGTATGAAAAACTGTTTTTT
TRBJ1-2	TRBV4-1	NA	NA	CASSQDLRGGYTF	TGCGCCAGCAGCCAAGATCTACGTGGTGGCTACACCTTC
TRBJ2-1	TRBV5-1	NA	NA	CASSPGDLRNEQFF	TGCGCCAGCAGCCCAGGGGATTTGCGCAATGAGCAGTTCTTC
TRBJ1-1	TRBV6-1	NA	NA	CASAPRSGTEAFF	TGTGCCAGCGCCCCGCGTAGTGGCACTGAAGCTTTCTTT
TRBJ2-2	TRBV6-1	NA	NA	CASSEPGRLAGELFF	TGTGCCAGCAGTGAGCCCGGGAGATTGGCGGGGGAGCTGTTTTTT
TRBJ2-4	TRBV27	TRBD1	NA	CASSFSGQGNIQYF	TGTGCCAGCAGTTTTTCGGGACAGGGTAACATTCAGTACTTC
TRBJ2-7	TRBV4-1	NA	NA	CASSQDRGNSYEQYF	TGCGCCAGCAGCCAAGACAGGGGAAACTCCTACGAGCAGTACTTC
TRBJ1-4	TRBV13	TRBD1	NA	CASSSGGEGEKLFF	TGTGCCAGCAGCTCAGGGGGCGAGGGTGAAAAACTGTTTTTT
TRBJ2-5	TRBV12-5	TRBD1	NA	CASGLTGEETQYF	TGTGCTAGTGGTTTAACAGGGGAAGAGACCCAGTACTTC
TRBJ1-4	TRBV7-2	TRBD1	NA	CASSLFGQGDEKLFF	TGTGCCAGCAGCTTATTCGGACAGGGTGATGAAAAACTGTTTTTT
TRBJ1-1	TRBV7-8	NA	NA	CASSPGGTEAFF	TGTGCCAGCAGCCCCGGAGGGACTGAAGCTTTCTTT
TRBJ1-1	TRBV25-1	NA	NA	CASSARSQKNTEAFF	TGTGCCAGCAGTGCGAGATCACAGAAGAACACTGAAGCTTTCTTT
TRBJ1-5	TRBV19	NA	NA	CASSMLQGNQPQHF	TGTGCCAGTAGTATGTTGCAGGGGAATCAGCCCCAGCATTTT
TRBJ1-2	TRBV6-5	NA	NA	CASRPEGGGSYGYTF	TGTGCCAGCCGTCCCGAAGGGGGGGGCTCCTATGGCTACACCTTC
TRBJ1-4	TRBV30	TRBD1	once	CAWSTPTGGGEKLFF	TGTGCCTGGAGTACCCCGACAGGGGGGGGTGAAAAACTGTTTTTT
TRBJ1-1	TRBV5-1	NA	NA	CASTSGEGGTEAFF	TGCGCCAGCACTAGTGGAGAAGGGGGTACTGAAGCTTTCTTT
TRBJ1-1	TRBV2	NA	few	CASANSASGAEAFF	TGTGCCAGCGCAAACTCCGCCTCAGGGGCTGAAGCTTTCTTT
TRBJ1-4	TRBV7-9	NA	once	CASSLSRSGEKLFF	TGTGCCAGCAGCTTAAGTAGGAGTGGAGAAAAACTGTTTTTT
TRBJ2-7	TRBV5-6	NA	NA	CASSLAGNEQYF	TGTGCCAGCAGCTTGGCAGGGAACGAGCAGTACTTC
TRBJ1-2	TRBV19	NA	few	CASQTTANYGYTF	TGTGCCAGTCAAACGACAGCTAACTATGGCTACACCTTC
TRBJ2-7	TRBV4-1	TRBD1	NA	CASSPTGGSYEQYF	TGCGCCAGCAGCCCGACAGGGGGATCCTACGAGCAGTACTTC
TRBJ2-7	TRBV5-6	NA	NA	CASSHDSREQYF	TGTGCCAGCAGCCATGACAGTCGCGAGCAGTACTTC